A single sample gave rise to the 20 T cell receptor beta chains below, sequenced in a study of post-analysis software for immune sequencing data. Study-wide findings and caveats: Patients showed TRBV5-6, TRBV5-1 and TRBV20-1 among a few TRBV segments more frequent than in controls.

Unique molecular identifiers were present in the TCR beta cDNA libraries. TCRdb reprocessed the PCR reads with MiXCR, giving one entry per CDR3 protein. Of 600,000 to 750,000 distinct CDR3 sequences in the sample, approximately 60% were seen once. The antigens for these receptors are not known. Source material: blood. These receptor sequences come from a girl aged 2-10 years with multiple sclerosis.

The chain is built from TRBV6-2 or TRBV6-3 and TRBJ2-3; 8 positions match TRBD1. Germline V gene lookup returns CDR1 MNHEY and CDR2 SVGEGT. J lost 0 bases, V lost 4 bases, and 9 bases had no gene match. The CDR3 spans 17 residues. The DNA for the CDR3 is TGTGCCAGCAGTTCCCCGACAGGGGCCTTTAGCACAGATACGCAGTATTTT. It translates to CASSSPTGAFSTDTQYF.

This clonotype turned up a few times. The CDR3 DNA is TGTGCCAGCAGCTCCCGGCACCTGGCGGATACGCAGTATTTT. It is translated as CASSSRHLADTQYF. V is TRBV7-8 and J is TRBJ2-3; D remains unclear. Trimming took 4 bases from V and 6 from J, leaving 14 bases between them. Per germline, CDR1 SGHVS and CDR2 FQNEAQ. The CDR3 has 14 residues.

The chain recombines TRBV5-1 with TRBJ1-3; D remains ambiguous. This CDR3 spans 13 amino acids. Germline CDR1 reads SGHRS; CDR2 reads YFSETQ. V lost 4 bases and J 3 bases, leaving 8 bases between the germline ends. The CDR3 loop is CASSPFFGNTIYF. The DNA for the CDR3 is TGCGCCAGCAGCCCCTTCTTTGGAAACACCATATATTTT.

The chain uses TRBV12-3 or TRBV12-4 and TRBJ2-1; D not certain. The CDR3 covers 14 residues. V was clipped by 1 base and J by 7 bases, with 11 bases between them. Written as DNA, the CDR3 is TGTGCCAGCAGTTTAGAGGGTCTAGGAAATGAGCAGTTCTTC. Protein product: CASSLEGLGNEQFF.

V is TRBV11-2 and J is TRBJ2-3; no clear D gene. The CDR3 is made up of 14 amino acids. In germline, CDR1 is SGHAT, CDR2 FQNNGV. Trimming took 0 bases from V and 6 from J, leaving 10 bases between them. CDR3 nucleotides: TGTGCCAGCAGCTTAGATCTACCTGACGATACGCAGTATTTT. Amino acid sequence: CASSLDLPDDTQYF.

Turning to this clonotype: This CDR3 is missing its conserved last phenylalanine or tryptophan, likely due to a read error. J is TRBJ1-5 and V is TRBV4-1; perhaps TRBD1 as D (5 bases). This CDR3 has 16 amino acids. Looked up from germline, CDR1 is MGHRA and CDR2 is YSYEKL. V was cut by 3 bases and J by 0 bases, with 12 bases left in between. CDR3 nucleotide sequence: TGCGCCAGCAGCCAGAGCCGGGGCTATAGCAATCAGCCCCAGCATGTT. It codes for CASSQSRGYSNQPQHV.

This clonotype showed up just a few times. This chain uses TRBV7-2 with TRBJ2-1, with unresolved D. Germline loops: CDR1 SGHTA, CDR2 FQGNSA. The CDR3 has 18 residues. V was pared by 4 bases and J by 5 bases, with 24 bases between. CDR3 sequence (DNA): TGTGCCAGCAGCTCCTCAATCGGGCTAAAACCATTGAACAATGAGCAGTTCTTC. As protein: CASSSSIGLKPLNNEQFF. The full variable domain, completed using reference TRBV7-2 and TRBJ2-1, is GAGVSQSPSNKVTEKGKDVELRCDPISGHTALYWYRQSLGQGLEFLIYFQGNSAPDKSGLPSDRFSAERTGGSVSTLTIQRTQQEDSAVYLCASSSSIGLKPLNNEQFFGPGTRLTVL.

The chain is built from TRBV12-3 or TRBV12-4 and TRBJ2-1; 11 bases fit TRBD2. This CDR3 has 15 residues. V shed 5 bases and J 7 bases; nucleotides not matched to a gene: 7. CDR3 coding DNA: TGTGCCAGCAGTCTGACTAGCGGGAAGTTGAATGAGCAGTTCTTC. Amino acids: CASSLTSGKLNEQFF.

The V and J genes are TRBV15 and TRBJ1-5, with 7 bases aligning to TRBD1. Trimming cost V 3 bases and J 2 bases; bases outside gene matches: 4. The CDR3 spans 15 residues. Germline V gene sequence: CDR1 LNHNV, CDR2 YYDKDF (reference sequence). CDR3 protein: CATSSGQVGNQPQHF. CDR3 coding DNA: TGTGCCACCAGCAGCGGACAGGTGGGCAATCAGCCCCAGCATTTT.

V gene TRBV2 combines with J gene TRBJ2-5; 9 nucleotides line up with TRBD2. This CDR3 spans 13 amino acids. V dropped 7 bases and J dropped 5; count of bases not matched to a gene: 5. Germline V gives CDR1 SNHLY, CDR2 FYNNEI. This chain's CDR3 is CASNSGSGETQYF. CDR3 bases: TGTGCCAGCAATAGCGGGAGTGGGGAGACCCAGTACTTC. Together with reference TRBV2 and TRBJ2-5, the CDR3 gives the full variable domain: EPEVTQTPSHQVTQMGQEVILRCVPISNHLYFYWYRQILGQKVEFLVSFYNNEISEKSEIFDDQFSVERPDGSNFTLKIRSTKLEDSAMYFCASNSGSGETQYFGPGTRLLVL.

This clonotype was picked up one time. This chain joins TRBV20-1 and TRBJ2-1; 10 bases align to TRBD1. Unmatched junction bases numbered 4, after V lost 2 bases and J lost 6 bases. CDR1 is DFQATT, CDR2 SNEGSKA, per germline (reference sequence). The CDR3 is 14 residues long. The CDR3 sequence is CSARRDRGFNEQFF. CDR3 coding DNA: TGCAGTGCTAGACGGGACAGGGGTTTCAATGAGCAGTTCTTC.

This chain uses TRBV5-6 with TRBJ2-7; 10 nucleotides line up with TRBD1. The junction had 8 bases not matched to a gene; V was cut back by 5 bases and J by 3 bases. Germline lookup yields CDR1 SGHDT and CDR2 YYEEEE. This CDR3 has 15 amino acids. CDR3 residues: CASRPRGQGLYEQYF. The CDR3 DNA is TGTGCCAGCAGGCCCCGGGGACAGGGGCTCTACGAGCAGTACTTC.

As for this clonotype: Compared with germline, one end of the junction differs, possibly owing to a read error. The chain links TRBV5-1 to TRBJ1-1, with D possibly TRBD1 on 5 matching bases. CDR3 length equals 15 residues. Germline CDR1 SGHRS, CDR2 YFSETQ. Written as DNA, the CDR3 is TGCGCCAGCAGCTTGGAGACAGCCATGAACACTGGAGCTTTCTTT. Translated: CASSLETAMNTGAFF. Variable domain in full (rest from reference TRBV5-1 and TRBJ1-1): KAGVTQTPRYLIKTRGQQVTLSCSPISGHRSVSWYQQTPGQGLQFLFEYFSETQRNKGNFPGRFSGRQFSNSRSEMNVSTLELGDSALYLCASSLETAMNTGAFFGQGTRLTVV.

The rearrangement links TRBV29-1 to TRBJ1-2, with D hard to call. V lost 7 bases and J 5 bases, leaving 11 bases between the germline ends. This CDR3 comprises 11 residues. CDR1 is SQVTM, CDR2 ANQGSEA, per germline. CDR3: CSGGSGYGYTF. The CDR3 nucleotides are TGCAGCGGGGGTTCCGGGTATGGCTACACCTTC.

This chain connects TRBV4-3 to TRBJ1-6; 7 positions match TRBD1. The CDR3 loop spans 15 amino acids. The germline V gene encodes CDR1 LGHNA and CDR2 YSLEER. The J segment lost 10 bases and the V segment lost 2 bases, leaving 8 bases of the junction unmatched. CDR3 bases: TGCGCCAGCAGCCAACAACAGGGGTTGGGCTCACCCCTCCACTTT. It specifies CASSQQQGLGSPLHF.

The chain links TRBV3-1 to TRBJ2-1; D call uncertain. Germline CDR1 reads LGHDT; CDR2 reads YNNKEL (reference sequence). The V gene lost 4 bases and the J gene lost 0 bases, with 10 bases spanning the gap. This CDR3 is built from 15 residues. The CDR3 coding sequence is TGTGCCAGCAGCCCCTCTCCGGGCTCCTACAATGAGCAGTTCTTC. It specifies CASSPSPGSYNEQFF.

This clonotype has just a few counts. V gene TRBV20-1 combines with J gene TRBJ2-3, with D perhaps matching TRBD2 (5 bases). In germline, CDR1 is DFQATT, CDR2 SNEGSKA (reference sequence). The CDR3 is 13 amino acids. The V and J ends lost 5 bases and 2 bases respectively, with 11 bases between them. CDR3: CSARFGDTDTQYF. CDR3 nucleotide sequence: TGCAGTGCTCGTTTCGGGGACACAGATACGCAGTATTTT.

The rearrangement joins TRBV7-8 to TRBJ2-1, with 9 bases lining up with TRBD2. Germline CDR1 reads SGHVS; CDR2 reads FQNEAQ. This CDR3 contains 16 residues. The V gene end was trimmed by 5 bases and the J gene end by 5 bases; junction bases not matched to a gene: 10. The CDR3 coding sequence is TGTGCCAGCAGCCCCAGGACTAGCGCCCGCGACAATGAGCAGTTCTTC. It yields the protein CASSPRTSARDNEQFF.

The chain is built from TRBV2 and TRBJ2-1; no reliable D call. CDR3 length: 15 residues. V lost 6 bases to trimming and J lost 2 bases, with 14 bases between them. Per the germline V gene, CDR1 is SNHLY and CDR2 is FYNNEI. Here the CDR3 reads CASSLKRTAYNEQFF. In DNA form, the CDR3 reads TGTGCCAGCAGCCTAAAACGGACGGCCTACAATGAGCAGTTCTTC.

This clonotype occurred once. J is TRBJ2-5 and V is TRBV12-3 or TRBV12-4; possibly TRBD1 for D (5 bases). The CDR3 spans 13 residues. V dropped 7 bases and J dropped 3 bases, with 12 bases sitting between them. The CDR3 loop is CASIFLGEETQYF. The DNA of the CDR3 is TGTGCCAGCATTTTTTTAGGGGAAGAGACCCAGTACTTC.